This T cell receptor beta chain appears in the sequencing data of a study of T cells in Graves' hyperthyroidism and ophthalmopathy. Amplification of TCR beta CDR3 regions was performed using RNA transcripts as template. With the HTBI primer set, the TCR CDR3 went through a first round of RT-PCR. One entry per CDR3 protein results from TCRdb running MiXCR on the multiplex PCR reads. Here the sample spans about 590,000 distinct CDR3 sequences, 15% to 19% being singletons. The CDR3 totals 15 residues. V shed 5 bases, J shed 8 bases, and the junction held 13 bases outside the gene matches. Germline values: CDR1 SGHTA, CDR2 FQGNSA. PBMCs stemmed from 10 ml fresh peripheral blood. This clonotype was observed a single time.

Sequenced: blood. This sequence joins TRBV7-2 and TRBJ1-2; 8 positions match TRBD1. The clonotype comes from a woman aged 25 to 39 with Graves' hyperthyroidism. CDR3 sequence (DNA): TGTGCCAGCAGCCCCTCAGTAGGGACAGGAGGCGGCTACACCTTC. Translation: CASSPSVGTGGGYTF.